The clone carrying this TCR beta chain was recorded a few times. The data derive from a study of T cells after yellow fever vaccination. V gave up 5 bases and J gave up 14 bases, with 15 bases separating them. Germline V lookup: CDR1 SEHNR, CDR2 FQNEAQ (reference sequence). CDR3 length equals 12 residues. TCRdb itself ran the 5' RACE reads through MiXCR, one entry per CDR3 protein. The repertoire holds more than 50,000 distinct CDR3 sequences, 5.5% to 6% seen once, with 30% to 35% in the top ten. This TCR was sampled from a man in his late teens or twenties who received the YFV17D yellow fever vaccine. The starting material was PBMCs, either bulk or a sorted T-cell subset (CD4+, CD8+, memory, or dextramer-sorted; not recorded which), obtained on the day of the yellow fever booster vaccination. J is TRBJ1-4 and V is TRBV7-9; weak D call: TRBD1 (6 bases). This chain's CDR3 is CASSLRTASLFF. For the CDR3, the DNA is TGTGCCAGCAGCCTCAGGACAGCCAGCCTGTTTTTT.